Following are 32 T cell receptor beta chains from one sample sequenced in a study of post-analysis software for immune sequencing data. Study-wide findings and caveats: Compared with controls, patients had more of roughly 5 TRBV segments, including TRBV5-6, TRBV5-1 and TRBV20-1.

These receptors have no known antigen. TCR beta cDNA libraries had unique molecular identifiers. TCRdb used MiXCR to reprocess the PCR reads, holding one entry per CDR3 protein. Of hundreds of thousands of distinct CDR3 sequences in the sample, 25% to 30% were seen once. The sample taken for sequencing was blood. The receptors come from a girl between 5 and 17 years old with multiple sclerosis.

This clonotype was seen only a few times. V usage is TRBV28 and J usage is TRBJ2-7; D is unresolved. From germline, CDR1 is MDHEN and CDR2 SYDVKM. This CDR3 region has 16 residues. Trimming stripped 6 bases from V and 5 bases from J, with 23 bases between. Written as DNA, the CDR3 is TGTGCCAGCAGCTCCCCGACTCCACTATCGGCTAACGAGCAGTACTTC. Its protein product is CASSSPTPLSANEQYF.

This clonotype turned up a few times. The chain links TRBV6-6 to TRBJ2-5, with D possibly being TRBD1 or TRBD2 (6 bases each). CDR1 is MNHNY and CDR2 is SVGAGI in the germline V gene (reference sequence). V was shortened by 0 bases and J by 5 bases, with 16 bases between the two germline ends. The CDR3 loop spans 16 amino acids. CDR3 amino acids: CASSYSRGGKRETQYF. Here the CDR3 DNA reads TGTGCCAGCAGTTACTCGCGAGGGGGGAAGAGGGAGACCCAGTACTTC.

The rearrangement links TRBV12-3 or TRBV12-4 to TRBJ1-5, with 9 bases fitting TRBD1. The ends lost 8 bases at V and 0 bases at J; junction bases unmatched: 5. This CDR3 is 15 amino acids long. DNA for the CDR3: TGTGCCAGCGGGGGGGACAGGGTTAGCAATCAGCCCCAGCATTTT. It translates to CASGGDRVSNQPQHF.

The CDR3 DNA reads TGTGCCAGCAGCCACGGGACAGGGGGTGGCTACACCTTC. It encodes CASSHGTGGGYTF. The J gene is TRBJ1-2, the V gene TRBV6-5; 11 positions match TRBD1. Losses at the gene ends were 6 bases for V and 7 bases for J; bases not matched to a gene: 4. The CDR3 is made up of 13 amino acids. CDR1 and CDR2 (germline): MNHEY, SVGAGI.

The chain has TRBV29-1 and TRBJ1-1, with D unclear. The CDR3 consists of 13 residues. Germline CDR1 reads SQVTM; CDR2 reads ANQGSEA. V shed 6 bases and J shed 0 bases, with 11 bases lying between them. CDR3 region: CSVGWVLNTEAFF. DNA for the CDR3: TGCAGCGTGGGGTGGGTCCTGAACACTGAAGCTTTCTTT. The variable domain in full, completed from reference TRBV29-1 and TRBJ1-1, reads SAVISQKPSRDICQRGTSLTIQCQVDSQVTMMFWYRQQPGQSLTLIATANQGSEATYESGFVIDKFPISRPNLTFSTLTVSNMSPEDSSIYLCSVGWVLNTEAFFGQGTRLTVV.

This clonotype was counted only a few times. The chain carries TRBV15 and TRBJ2-7; D perhaps matches TRBD1 (6 bases). From germline, CDR1 is LNHNV and CDR2 YYDKDF (reference sequence). This CDR3 comprises 11 residues. V lost 6 bases to trimming and J lost 4 bases, with 7 bases between them. CDR3 sequence reads: CATRQGYEQYF. The CDR3 region has the DNA TGTGCCACCAGACAGGGATACGAGCAGTACTTC.

A few counts support this clonotype. The rearrangement links TRBV4-3 to TRBJ2-7, with 7 bases lining up with TRBD1. CDR3 size: 14 residues. Per germline, CDR1 LGHNA and CDR2 YSLEER. J gave up 2 bases and V 5 bases, and 6 bases lay outside the gene matches. The CDR3 loop is CASSARQGTYEQYF. The CDR3 DNA sequence: TGCGCCAGCAGCGCCCGACAGGGAACCTACGAGCAGTACTTC.

This clonotype occurred many times. The V and J genes are TRBV12-3 or TRBV12-4 and TRBJ2-5; D is unresolved. This CDR3 has 11 residues. Between the trimmed V and J ends, which lost 5 bases and 2 bases, there was a span of 3 bases. In DNA, the CDR3 is TGTGCCAGCAGTGTACAAGAGACCCAGTACTTC. Its protein product is CASSVQETQYF.

J is TRBJ2-1 and V is TRBV24-1; 9 positions agree with TRBD2. The germline V gene encodes CDR1 KGHDR and CDR2 SFDVKD. The junction had 11 bases not matched to a gene; V was cut back by 6 bases and J by 9 bases. CDR3 length: 15 residues. CDR3 sequence reads: CATSLAGEGFSEQFF. The CDR3 DNA reads as TGTGCCACCAGTTTAGCGGGAGAGGGATTTAGTGAGCAGTTCTTC.

The table lists this clonotype with a few counts. This chain joins TRBV18 and TRBJ2-5; 10 positions match TRBD2. Per the germline V gene, CDR1 is KGHSH and CDR2 is LQKENI. The CDR3 is 16 amino acids. Trimming removed 6 bases from V and 11 bases from J; junction bases left unmatched: 18. CDR3 region: CASSLGEREGQGEQYF. The CDR3 DNA is TGTGCCAGCTCCCTAGGGGAGCGGGAGGGCCAAGGGGAGCAGTACTTC.

The CDR3 DNA reads TGTGCCAGCAGCGTCGGGGGGGTTTACAATGAGCAGTACTTC. Translated: CASSVGGVYNEQYF. This chain connects TRBV7-2 to TRBJ2-7; TRBD2 matches 8 bases. Germline V lookup: CDR1 SGHTA, CDR2 FQGNSA. Trimming took 5 bases from V and 7 from J; bases not matched to a gene: 10. This CDR3 spans 14 amino acids.

This clonotype was detected a few times. The V call is TRBV7-9, the J call TRBJ2-7; 9 nucleotides agree with TRBD2. With 5 bases clipped from V and 1 base from J, the junction kept 9 bases outside the gene matches. Germline assignment: CDR1 SEHNR and CDR2 FQNEAQ (reference sequence). This CDR3 is built from 16 residues. CDR3 loop: CASSQTPSGRSYEQYF. The CDR3 DNA follows: TGTGCCAGCAGCCAAACCCCGAGCGGGAGGTCCTACGAGCAGTACTTC.

This clonotype was detected a few times. The chain joins TRBV29-1 to TRBJ1-2; no clear D gene. Germline CDR1 reads SQVTM; CDR2 reads ANQGSEA. The CDR3 contains 8 residues. Trimming stripped 8 bases from V and 8 bases from J, with 6 bases between. The CDR3 DNA reads as TGCAGCCCGACGGGCTACACCTTC. Its protein is CSPTGYTF. Full variable domain (outside the CDR3, taken from reference TRBV29-1 and TRBJ1-2): SAVISQKPSRDICQRGTSLTIQCQVDSQVTMMFWYRQQPGQSLTLIATANQGSEATYESGFVIDKFPISRPNLTFSTLTVSNMSPEDSSIYLCSPTGYTFGSGTRLTVV.

V usage is TRBV5-1 and J usage is TRBJ2-1; D may be TRBD1 (5 bases). V dropped 3 bases and J dropped 10 bases, with 17 bases sitting between them. Germline V gives CDR1 SGHRS, CDR2 YFSETQ. This CDR3 is 14 amino acids long. The CDR3 sequence is CASSSSAGLDEQFF. The DNA of the CDR3 is TGCGCCAGCAGCTCTTCGGCAGGGCTGGACGAGCAGTTCTTC.

This clonotype was seen a few times. The rearrangement uses TRBV7-6 and TRBJ2-7; 13 bases are shared with TRBD2. The CDR3 has 15 amino acids. CDR1 is SGHVS and CDR2 is FNYEAQ in the germline V gene. With 5 bases clipped from V and 7 bases from J, the junction kept 8 bases outside the gene matches. The CDR3, as DNA: TGTGCCAGCAGCCCGGGACTAGCGGGACTTCGTGAGCAGTACTTC. Its translation: CASSPGLAGLREQYF.

This clonotype has a handful of counts. The chain uses TRBV7-9 and TRBJ2-1, with D possibly being TRBD2 (6 bases). CDR3 length: 16 residues. Germline V gene sequence: CDR1 SEHNR, CDR2 FQNEAQ (reference sequence). Trimming shortened V by 5 bases and J by 8 bases, and 22 bases separated the two germline ends. The CDR3 DNA reads as TGTGCCAGCAGCGAATCCGGGACTCCCGGTGGAGATGAGCAGTTCTTC. Its protein product is CASSESGTPGGDEQFF.

J is TRBJ2-1 and V is TRBV10-3; D possibly corresponds to TRBD2 (6 bases). V was clipped by 3 bases and J by 0 bases, with 27 bases between them. Per the germline V gene, CDR1 is ENHRY and CDR2 is SYGVKD. The CDR3 has 21 residues. CDR3 sequence reads: CAISEFVIRPSGPSSYNEQFF. The CDR3 coding sequence is TGTGCCATCAGTGAATTCGTCATAAGGCCCAGCGGGCCCTCCTCCTACAATGAGCAGTTCTTC.

The rearrangement joins TRBV6-2 or TRBV6-3 to TRBJ2-3, with 13 nucleotides matching TRBD2. Germline loops: CDR1 MNHEY, CDR2 SVGEGT. This CDR3 contains 18 residues. V trimming: 2 bases; J trimming: 5 bases; junction bases outside the gene matches: 10. The CDR3 reads CASSYPRTSGRNLDTQYF. Written as DNA, the CDR3 is TGTGCCAGCAGTTACCCGAGGACTAGCGGGAGAAATTTAGATACGCAGTATTTT.

This clonotype has more than one count but fewer than ten. The CDR3 protein is CASTPTGYQETQYF. The CDR3 nucleotides are TGTGCCAGCACCCCTACAGGTTACCAAGAGACCCAGTACTTC. The chain recombines TRBV12-3 or TRBV12-4 with TRBJ2-5; D might be TRBD1 (5 bases). CDR3 length equals 14 residues. Trimming took off 7 bases at V and 0 bases at J, with 12 bases between the two ends.

J is TRBJ2-7 and V is TRBV6-2 or TRBV6-3; the D is unclear. CDR3 length: 14 residues. Germline-derived CDR1 and CDR2 are MNHEY and SVGEGT. The ends were cut back, 2 bases at V and 2 bases at J, with 10 bases in the middle. The CDR3 DNA follows: TGTGCCAGCAGTTACAACGCCCGGGCCTACGAGCAGTACTTC. This sequence encodes CASSYNARAYEQYF.

This clonotype was seen at least ten times. The V call is TRBV6-5, the J call TRBJ2-4, with D possibly matching TRBD1 (8 bases). The CDR3 runs to 14 residues. Germline assignment: CDR1 MNHEY and CDR2 SVGAGI. The ends were cut back, 5 bases at V and 4 bases at J, with 12 bases in the middle. CDR3 sequence (DNA): TGTGCCAGCAGTACAGGGGGGGTGAAAAACATTCAGTACTTC. Its protein product is CASSTGGVKNIQYF.

In its sample, this clonotype was seen a few times. The V call is TRBV5-1, the J call TRBJ1-2; D not resolved. This CDR3 is built from 13 residues. Trimming removed 5 bases at V and 3 bases at J, with 11 bases between. Germline CDR1 SGHRS, CDR2 YFSETQ. The CDR3 DNA reads TGCGCCAGCAGGATCGGGGAGGACTATGGCTACACCTTC. It codes for CASRIGEDYGYTF. Using reference TRBV5-1 and TRBJ1-2 for the parts outside the CDR3, the full variable domain is KAGVTQTPRYLIKTRGQQVTLSCSPISGHRSVSWYQQTPGQGLQFLFEYFSETQRNKGNFPGRFSGRQFSNSRSEMNVSTLELGDSALYLCASRIGEDYGYTFGSGTRLTVV.

The rearrangement uses TRBV25-1 and TRBJ1-1; D is perhaps TRBD1 (5 bases). This CDR3 spans 16 amino acids. Deletions cut 4 bases from V and 4 bases from J, with 19 bases between. Germline lookup yields CDR1 MGHDK and CDR2 SYGVNS. The CDR3, as DNA: TGTGCCAGCAGTGCCCTAGCGGACATACCTGGCACTGAAGCTTTCTTT. It specifies CASSALADIPGTEAFF. The variable domain in full, with the rest retrieved from reference TRBV25-1 and TRBJ1-1, is EADIYQTPRYLVIGTGKKITLECSQTMGHDKMYWYQQDPGMELHLIHYSYGVNSTEKGDLSSESTVSRIRTEHFPLTLESARPSHTSQYLCASSALADIPGTEAFFGQGTRLTVV.

V gene TRBV4-1 combines with J gene TRBJ2-1, with 7 bases lining up with TRBD2. V lost 1 base, J lost 6 bases, and 9 bases stayed unmatched. The CDR3 totals 16 residues. Germline V lookup: CDR1 MGHRA, CDR2 YSYEKL. The CDR3 sequence: CASSQASGTNRNEQFF. For the CDR3, the DNA is TGCGCCAGCAGCCAAGCATCAGGGACTAACCGCAATGAGCAGTTCTTC.

CDR3 nucleotides: TGCGCCAGCAGCCTCGGACTAGCGGGAGCCTCCGAGCAGTACTTC. Translated, it gives CASSLGLAGASEQYF. This chain connects TRBV5-1 to TRBJ2-7, with TRBD2 matching 13 bases. This CDR3 region has 15 residues. Germline values: CDR1 SGHRS, CDR2 YFSETQ. The junction had 7 bases not matched to a gene; V was cut back by 4 bases and J by 6 bases.

This clonotype has only a few counts. This chain connects TRBV20-1 to TRBJ2-3; D perhaps matches TRBD2 (5 bases). This CDR3 has 13 residues. Trimming left V 7 bases short and J 0 bases short, with 11 bases between. Germline-derived CDR1 and CDR2 are DFQATT and SNEGSKA (reference sequence). Here the CDR3 DNA reads TGCAGTGTTGGCGGGCTAAGCACAGATACGCAGTATTTT. It yields the protein CSVGGLSTDTQYF.

In DNA form, the CDR3 reads TGCAGTGCCCGGATGGGGGACAATCAGCCCCAGCATTTT. Translated: CSARMGDNQPQHF. The chain couples TRBV20-1 to TRBJ1-5, with a possible D match to TRBD1 (5 bases). The length of the CDR3 is 13 residues. The ends were cut back, 6 bases at V and 3 bases at J, with 12 bases in the middle. Germline V gene sequence: CDR1 DFQATT, CDR2 SNEGSKA (reference sequence).

V gene TRBV9 combines with J gene TRBJ2-7; TRBD1 might be the D (5 bases). In germline, CDR1 is SGDLS, CDR2 YYNGEE. V dropped 0 bases and J dropped 10 bases, with 14 bases sitting between them. The CDR3 is made up of 13 amino acids. CDR3 nucleotide sequence: TGTGCCAGCAGCGTAGATCCAGGGTACGCCCAGTACTTC. The encoded protein is CASSVDPGYAQYF. Full variable domain (outside the CDR3, taken from reference TRBV9 and TRBJ2-7): DSGVTQTPKHLITATGQRVTLRCSPRSGDLSVYWYQQSLDQGLQFLIQYYNGEERAKGNILERFSAQQFPDLHSELNLSSLELGDSALYFCASSVDPGYAQYFGPGTRLTVT.

The chain uses TRBV12-3 or TRBV12-4 and TRBJ1-6; the match to TRBD1 covers 7 bases. Unmatched junction bases numbered 8, after V lost 6 bases and J lost 9 bases. The CDR3 loop spans 14 amino acids. CDR3 residues: CASSLRTGSSPLHF. Written as DNA, the CDR3 is TGTGCCAGCAGCCTCCGGACAGGTTCTTCACCCCTCCACTTT.

The chain recombines TRBV6-1 with TRBJ2-3; 10 positions match TRBD2. CDR1 and CDR2 (germline): MNHNS, SASEGT. The ends lost 7 bases at V and 1 base at J; junction bases unmatched: 14. The CDR3 contains 18 residues. The CDR3 region is CASMMAVAGGLRTDTQYF. In DNA form, the CDR3 reads TGTGCCAGCATGATGGCCGTAGCGGGGGGCTTACGCACAGATACGCAGTATTTT.

The chain recombines TRBV27 with TRBJ2-1, with TRBD2 matching over 12 bases. Unmatched junction bases numbered 8, after V lost 8 bases and J lost 0 bases. CDR3 length equals 17 residues. Per germline, CDR1 MNHEY and CDR2 SMNVEV (reference sequence). CDR3 DNA: TGTGCCAGCCGGCTAGCGGGAGGGAAGAGCTCCTACAATGAGCAGTTCTTC. Translated, it gives CASRLAGGKSSYNEQFF.

This clonotype has a count of ten or more. The CDR3 reads CSVRDRGRYEQFF. The DNA of the CDR3 is TGCAGCGTCCGGGACAGGGGGCGGTATGAGCAGTTCTTC. The genes are TRBV29-1 and TRBJ2-1, with 12 bases identical to TRBD1. The germline V gene encodes CDR1 SQVTM and CDR2 ANQGSEA. V trimming: 6 bases; J trimming: 8 bases; junction bases outside the gene matches: 5. This CDR3 is built from 13 residues.